This T cell receptor beta chain was documented in a study of blood T cell repertoires in COVID-19. Libraries were prepared by immunoSEQ multiplex PCR; TCRdb keeps only in-frame clonotypes and omits some of them. The data show some 210,000 clones, with roughly four fifths seen just once and approximately 8% held by the top ten. The CDR3 sequence is 12 residues long. V gave up 1 base and J gave up 7 bases, with 5 bases separating them. The sequence was collected from a woman aged 45-60 years with active or convalescent COVID-19. The specimen was peripheral blood. This chain uses TRBV12-3 or TRBV12-4 with TRBJ2-1, with a weak D call TRBD1 (5 bases). The CDR3 region is CASSLDRNEQFF. The CDR3 bases are TGTGCCAGCAGTTTAGACAGGAATGAGCAGTTCTTC.